This T cell receptor beta chain derives from a study of blood T cell repertoires in COVID-19. Looking at the study overall: The study drew acute and convalescent COVID-19 samples from the United States, Italy and Spain.

The CDR3 runs to 15 residues. Looked up from germline, CDR1 is SGHTA and CDR2 is FQGNSA. Trimming shortened V by 3 bases and J by 8 bases, and 18 bases separated the two germline ends. As originally analysed: From reference gene primer amplification, estimates of nucleated cell counts were derived. TCRdb's table, derived via immunoSEQ multiplex PCR, lists solely in-frame clones and lacks some. V and J calls and clone size are given by that table; D and trimming were obtained from the DNA. The sample has approximately 250,000 clones; around nine tenths are singletons. The chain uses TRBV7-2 and TRBJ2-3, with D possibly matching TRBD1 (5 bases). Material: peripheral blood. This receptor was identified in a man in his forties with active or convalescent COVID-19. The DNA of the CDR3 is TGTGCCAGCAGCTTGATGGACACTCCGCAAATTACGCAGTATTTT. Its protein is CASSLMDTPQITQYF.